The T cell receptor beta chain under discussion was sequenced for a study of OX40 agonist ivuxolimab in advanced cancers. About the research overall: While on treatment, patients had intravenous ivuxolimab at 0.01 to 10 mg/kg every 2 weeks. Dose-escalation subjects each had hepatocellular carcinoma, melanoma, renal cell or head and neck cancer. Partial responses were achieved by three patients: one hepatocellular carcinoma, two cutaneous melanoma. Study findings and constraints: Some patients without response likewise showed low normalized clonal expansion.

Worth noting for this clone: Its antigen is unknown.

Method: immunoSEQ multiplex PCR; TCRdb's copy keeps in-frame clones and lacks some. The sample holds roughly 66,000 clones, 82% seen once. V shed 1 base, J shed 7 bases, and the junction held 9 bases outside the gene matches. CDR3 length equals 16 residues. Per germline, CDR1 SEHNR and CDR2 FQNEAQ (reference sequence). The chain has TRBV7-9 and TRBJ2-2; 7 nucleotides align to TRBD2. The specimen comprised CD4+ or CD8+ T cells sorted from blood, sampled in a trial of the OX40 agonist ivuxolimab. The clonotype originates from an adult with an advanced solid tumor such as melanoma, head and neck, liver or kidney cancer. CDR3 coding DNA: TGTGCCAGCAGCTTAGTTAGGGCTAGCGGCCTCGGGGAGCTGTTTTTT. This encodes CASSLVRASGLGELFF.